This TCR beta chain was sequenced during a study of shared T cell receptors in the human thymus. V was pared by 3 bases and J by 11 bases, with 8 bases of the junction left unmatched. Germline CDR1 is WSHSY and CDR2 is SAAADI. The CDR3 is made up of 13 amino acids. Data came from immunoSEQ multiplex PCR; TCRdb stores just in-frame clones and leaves some out. The table lists 500,000 to 550,000 clones, roughly 74% of them singletons, with more than 0.01% in the top ten. This clone was counted a single time. This sample also appeared in a second study, on human thymus T cells. That paper states: Thymic and blood repertoires showed apparently biased V and J gene usage.

The specimen was thymocytes. The chain uses TRBV10-2 and TRBJ1-1; 8 bases align to TRBD1. This sequence was found in a boy in the first two years of life with a congenital heart defect. The CDR3 DNA follows: TGCGCCAGCAGTGACTCGGACAGGGTGGGGGCTTTCTTT. This gives the protein CASSDSDRVGAFF.